Reported below is one T cell receptor (beta chain). This clonotype turned up a few times. Its antigen is unknown. Nothing much larger sits one base from this clone, and base qualities are not available. The data stem from a study of identical twins listed by TCRdb under 2016. For the study in its entirety: To test whether fetal clonotypes persist, the study used deep sequencing on TCR alpha and beta repertoires from monozygotic twins, unrelated adults of various ages, and cord blood. To rule out contamination, the twin experiments were replicated at different times with different library preparation protocols. The research as a whole found: Conclusions relied on cross-sectional statistical analysis, since the same donors could not be followed over many years. The excess sharing between twins in beta out-of-frame sequences was weaker because fewer shared sequences reduced the signal-to-noise ratio. In monozygotic twins, recombination models systematically underestimated out-of-frame TCR alpha sharing, but the models matched the sharing seen between unrelated individuals. Out-of-frame TCR alpha sequences shared between twins showed an excess of low generation-probability sequences compared with coincidental sharing between unrelated individuals. Invariant T cells such as MAIT and iNKT could partly confound zero-insertion analyses, although diverse VJ usage argued against such confounding for most clonotypes. Fewer insertions were carried by abundant cord blood beta clonotypes; a weaker similar trend was observed in young adult naive repertoires, while no such trend was observed in memory repertoires.

Here V drops 4 bases and J drops 5 bases, and the junction holds 10 bases not matched to any gene. The CDR3 spans 15 residues, from the cysteine through the phenylalanine. Only the CDR3 region is kept as DNA, spanning 45 bases read in frame from base 1. As encoded in the germline V gene (reference sequence), CDR1 is SEHNR while CDR2 is FQNEAQ. Every donor in the study was a healthy Caucasian. The twin cohort comprised three pairs of female monozygotic twins, all aged roughly 18 to 29 years. Positive isolation kits from Invitrogen were used to isolate the CD4+ and CD8+ T cell populations. The library was produced with 5' RACE. Instrument on record: Illumina HiSeq 2000. Template switching introduced a universal primer binding site; the final cDNA contained a unique molecular identifier, enabling accurate counting of TCR cDNA molecules. Specific primers in the conserved constant-segment region were used to synthesize first-strand cDNA for TCR alpha and beta chains. Each cDNA library was double barcoded, with a SMART-Mk sample barcode plus Illumina barcodes, to control for contamination. Two successive PCR steps introduced TruSeq adapter sequences along with Illumina sample barcodes. The Illumina HiSeq platform was used with custom primers to sequence TCR alpha and beta cDNA libraries. From the authors' description of their analysis: MiGEC processed the raw reads to extract unique molecular identifiers, while MiXCR was used to determine the CDR3 positions. For each individual, recombination models were inferred using an EM algorithm with the repgenHMM and IGoR tools. The tcR package in R was used for shared clonotype analysis, with sharing normalized by the product of cloneset sizes. To study raw recombination free of thymic and clonal selection effects, out-of-frame nonproductive sequences were analyzed. TCRdb itself trimmed the public reads at Q25 with fastp, ran MiXCR and retained productive beta chains. Each entry merges the rows of one CDR3 protein and shows their most common DNA and genes. V and J calls and clone size were set by TCRdb, not the authors. The table for this sample lists approximately 500,000 distinct CDR3 sequences; more than 20% of them were counted only once. The ten top clones hold 2.9% of the sample.

The same sample was also used in a study of T cells expressing NK-cell markers. From that second study: TCR beta-chain repertoires were profiled in sorted CD3+CD56+NKG2C+, CD3+CD56+NKG2C- and CD3+CD56-NKG2C+ T-cell subsets from fewer than 10 donors. Among the eight sequenced donors, seven were HCMV-seropositive and one was HCMV-seronegative. In several experiments an anti-gammadeltaTCR antibody was added to restrict sorting to alphabetaTCR-expressing T cells. In more than five donors, the dominant CD3+CD56+NKG2C+ clonotypes were found to rank among the top 10 CD8+ clonotypes and to make up 1.0-7.0% of CD8+ T cells. Those dominant clonotypes were again the most abundant among CD3+CD56-NKG2C+ cells in a handful of donors, at about 28.3-60.1%. Whether the expanded NKG2C-expressing T cell clones were specific for HCMV antigens was left unclear. The study sequenced eight donors, all healthy volunteers chosen at random: three men and five women. HCMV serostatus was determined by detecting HCMV-specific IgG in serum with a commercial ELISA kit. MIGEC was used to demultiplex reads and group the reads by UMI, and MiTCR was used to assemble and quantify clonotypes. To exclude erroneous sequences, any TCR cDNA sequence not supported by at least two reads was discarded. The tcR package was used for downstream repertoire analysis, with clonotypes matched between fractions based on CDR3 nucleotide sequence plus V segment. VDJmatch was used to annotate antigen specificity against VDJdb, with one amino acid substitution in CDR3 permitted.

Source material: CD4+ T cells sorted from blood. This sequence originates from a woman between 18 and 30 years old in good health. The V and J genes are TRBV7-9 and TRBJ2-7; 8 nucleotides in the junction match TRBD2. The nucleotide sequence is given as TGTGCCAGCAGCTATACCGGGACTAGTTTCCACGAGCAGTACTTC. This encodes CASSYTGTSFHEQYF. Reference TRBV7-9 and TRBJ2-7 proteins supply the regions before and after the CDR3; the full variable domain is: DTGVSQNPRHKITKRGQNVTFRCDPISEHNRLYWYRQTLGQGPEFLTYFQNEAQLEKSRLLSDRFSAERPKGSFSTLEIQRTEQGDSAMYLCASSYTGTSFHEQYFGPGTRLTVT.